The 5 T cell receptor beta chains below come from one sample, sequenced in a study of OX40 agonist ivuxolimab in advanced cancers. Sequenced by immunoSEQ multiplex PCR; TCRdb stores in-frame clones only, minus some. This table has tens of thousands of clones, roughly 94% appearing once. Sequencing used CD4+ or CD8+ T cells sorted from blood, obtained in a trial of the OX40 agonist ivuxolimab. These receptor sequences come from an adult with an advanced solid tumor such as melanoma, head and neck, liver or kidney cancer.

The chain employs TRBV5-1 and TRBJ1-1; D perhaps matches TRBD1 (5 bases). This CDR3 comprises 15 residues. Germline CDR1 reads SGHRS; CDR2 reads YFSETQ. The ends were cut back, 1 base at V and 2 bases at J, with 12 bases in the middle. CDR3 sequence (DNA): TGCGCCAGCAGCTTGCCTACAGGAGAAAACACTGAAGCTTTCTTT. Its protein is CASSLPTGENTEAFF.

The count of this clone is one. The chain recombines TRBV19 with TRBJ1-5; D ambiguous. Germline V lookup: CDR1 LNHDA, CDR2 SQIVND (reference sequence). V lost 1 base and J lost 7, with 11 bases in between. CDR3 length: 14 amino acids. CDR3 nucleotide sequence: TGTGCCAGTAGTATAGGTGGAACCGACCAGCCCCAGCATTTT. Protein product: CASSIGGTDQPQHF.

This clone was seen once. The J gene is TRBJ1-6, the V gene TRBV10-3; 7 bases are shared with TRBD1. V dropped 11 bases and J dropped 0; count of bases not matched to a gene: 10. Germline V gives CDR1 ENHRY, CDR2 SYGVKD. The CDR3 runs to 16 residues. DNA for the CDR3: TGTGCCGCACGGGGACAGATAAGCTCCTATAATTCACCCCTCCACTTT. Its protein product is CAARGQISSYNSPLHF.

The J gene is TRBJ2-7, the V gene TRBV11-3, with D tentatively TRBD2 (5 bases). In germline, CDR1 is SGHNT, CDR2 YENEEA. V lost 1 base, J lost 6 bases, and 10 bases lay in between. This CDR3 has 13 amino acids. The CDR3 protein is CASSLVSGVEQYF. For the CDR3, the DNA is TGTGCCAGCAGCTTAGTTTCCGGGGTCGAGCAGTACTTC.

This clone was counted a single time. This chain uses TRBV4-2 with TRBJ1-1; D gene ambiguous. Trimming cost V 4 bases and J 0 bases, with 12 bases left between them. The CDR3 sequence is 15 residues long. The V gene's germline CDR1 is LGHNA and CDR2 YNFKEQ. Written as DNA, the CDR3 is TGTGCCAGCAGCCTCCAACGAGATATGAACACTGAAGCTTTCTTT. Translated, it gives CASSLQRDMNTEAFF.